What follows are 31 T cell receptor beta chains derived from one specimen sequenced in a study of blood T cell repertoires in COVID-19. Some clones are missing from TCRdb's copy, which holds only in-frame ones; the method was immunoSEQ multiplex PCR. This repertoire shows about 110,000 clones, 75% to 90% found once; its top ten account for under 8%. Sequencing was performed on peripheral blood. These receptors all come from a man in his 70s with acute or convalescent COVID-19.

CDR3 bases: TGTGCCAGCAGCATTACCGGGACAGCGAACACTGAAGCTTTCTTT. Translation gives CASSITGTANTEAFF. This rearrangement joins TRBV7-2 to TRBJ1-1, with TRBD1 matching over 7 bases. Germline-derived CDR1 and CDR2 are SGHTA and FQGNSA. Trimming cost V 5 bases and J 1 base; bases outside gene matches: 7. The CDR3 spans 15 residues.

The chain carries TRBV9 and TRBJ1-2; 7 bases are shared with TRBD1. CDR3 length equals 15 residues. Trimming at V came to 3 bases and at J to 2 bases, leaving 7 bases not matched to a gene. The germline CDR1 and CDR2 sequences are SGDLS and YYNGEE. DNA of the CDR3: TGTGCCAGCAGCGCCTCGACAGGGTGGAACTATGGCTACACCTTC. This gives the protein CASSASTGWNYGYTF.

V gene TRBV28 combines with J gene TRBJ2-1, with D tentatively TRBD2 (6 bases). CDR3 length: 14 amino acids. The germline V and J ends were trimmed by 10 bases and 4 bases, with 17 bases remaining between them. Germline-derived CDR1 and CDR2 are MDHEN and SYDVKM. Written as DNA, the CDR3 is TGTGCCACCCAAACCGGGAGTACGTACAATGAGCAGTTCTTC. This encodes CATQTGSTYNEQFF.

The V gene is TRBV15, the J gene TRBJ2-1; D is unresolved. CDR1 is LNHNV and CDR2 is YYDKDF in the germline V gene (reference sequence). V was clipped by 5 bases and J by 3 bases, with 8 bases between them. CDR3 length equals 13 residues. CDR3 coding DNA: TGTGCCACCAGCCAAAACAGCTACAATGAGCAGTTCTTC. As protein: CATSQNSYNEQFF. Filled out from reference TRBV15 and TRBJ2-1, the complete variable domain reads DAMVIQNPRYQVTQFGKPVTLSCSQTLNHNVMYWYQQKSSQAPKLLFHYYDKDFNNEADTPDNFQSRRPNTSFCFLDIRSPGLGDTAMYLCATSQNSYNEQFFGPGTRLTVL.

The chain joins TRBV5-6 to TRBJ1-5; 7 bases agree with TRBD1. CDR3 length equals 14 residues. J gave up 7 bases and V 4 bases, and 8 bases lay outside the gene matches. CDR1 and CDR2 (germline): SGHDT, YYEEEE. The DNA for the CDR3 is TGTGCCAGCAGCCGTATTCAGGGGGGACAGCCCCAGCATTTT. Protein: CASSRIQGGQPQHF.

The rearrangement uses TRBV9 and TRBJ1-2; 7 bases are a match to TRBD1. Per the germline V gene, CDR1 is SGDLS and CDR2 is YYNGEE. The CDR3 is 15 residues long. The J segment lost 4 bases and the V segment lost 0 bases, leaving 6 bases of the junction unmatched. CDR3 protein: CASSVEAGGSYGYTF. The CDR3 DNA sequence: TGTGCCAGCAGCGTAGAGGCAGGGGGGAGCTATGGCTACACCTTC. The whole variable domain, remainder taken from reference TRBV9 and TRBJ1-2, is DSGVTQTPKHLITATGQRVTLRCSPRSGDLSVYWYQQSLDQGLQFLIQYYNGEERAKGNILERFSAQQFPDLHSELNLSSLELGDSALYFCASSVEAGGSYGYTFGSGTRLTVV.

The chain is built from TRBV15 and TRBJ1-2; 8 nucleotides agree with TRBD1. The ends lost 4 bases at V and 7 bases at J; junction bases unmatched: 8. Germline CDR1 LNHNV, CDR2 YYDKDF (reference sequence). This CDR3 spans 14 amino acids. DNA for the CDR3: TGTGCCACCAGCAAGGACAGGGAATGGTTTGGCTACACCTTC. It translates to CATSKDREWFGYTF.

This clone was counted between two and nine times. The V call is TRBV3-1 (or the pseudogene TRBV3-2), the J call TRBJ1-3; TRBD1 might be the D (5 bases). The CDR3 is 14 residues long. V shed 5 bases and J shed 3 bases, with 11 bases lying between them. Germline lookup yields CDR1 LGHDT and CDR2 YNNKEL (reference sequence). CDR3 DNA: TGTGCCAGCAGCTACGGGGGGAATGGAAACACCATATATTTT. It translates to CASSYGGNGNTIYF.

CDR3 sequence reads: CASSLSRTSQETQYF. CDR3 DNA: TGTGCCAGCAGCTTATCTCGGACATCCCAAGAGACCCAGTACTTC. V usage is TRBV7-8 and J usage is TRBJ2-5; maybe TRBD1 (5 bases). The germline V gene has CDR1 SGHVS and CDR2 FQNEAQ. CDR3 length: 15 amino acids. The V gene lost 2 bases and the J gene lost 1 base, with 11 bases spanning the gap.

This chain connects TRBV7-2 to TRBJ1-2; TRBD1 matches at 7 bases. This CDR3 has 14 amino acids. Germline V gives CDR1 SGHTA, CDR2 FQGNSA. V dropped 1 base and J dropped 4; count of bases not matched to a gene: 3. The DNA of the CDR3 is TGTGCCAGCAGCTTAGTCGCAGGGGGCTATGGCTACACCTTC. Amino acids: CASSLVAGGYGYTF.

The V gene is TRBV6-5, the J gene TRBJ1-1; 7 positions match TRBD1. CDR3 length equals 13 residues. Per germline, CDR1 MNHEY and CDR2 SVGAGI. The junction had 12 bases not matched to a gene; V was cut back by 7 bases and J by 10 bases. CDR3 amino acids: CASTKTQGVGAFF. The CDR3 region has the DNA TGTGCCAGCACCAAAACCCAGGGGGTAGGAGCTTTCTTT.

J is TRBJ1-5 and V is TRBV6-6, with TRBD1 matching over 11 bases. CDR1 and CDR2 (germline): MNHNY, SVGAGI (reference sequence). CDR3 length: 19 amino acids. V lost 5 bases and J lost 0; bases outside the gene matches: 12. The CDR3 nucleotides are TGTGCCAGCAGTCACAAGGGACAGGGGGGCCCTAATAGCAATCAGCCCCAGCATTTT. It codes for CASSHKGQGGPNSNQPQHF.

The gene calls are TRBV14 and TRBJ2-5; 7 bases fit TRBD1. Germline CDR1 reads SGHDN; CDR2 reads FVKESK. The CDR3 loop spans 15 amino acids. J lost 2 bases, V lost 2 bases, and 5 bases had no gene match. The DNA for the CDR3 is TGTGCCAGCAGCCAAAAGGGGGCGAGACAAGAGACCCAGTACTTC. It is translated as CASSQKGARQETQYF.

This chain uses TRBV30 with TRBJ1-2, with unresolved D. In germline, CDR1 is GTSNPN, CDR2 SVGIG (reference sequence). The CDR3 length is 12 residues. V was cut by 2 bases and J by 8 bases, with 12 bases left in between. CDR3 sequence reads: CAWSLGDWGYTF. DNA for the CDR3: TGTGCCTGGAGTCTCGGGGATTGGGGCTACACCTTC.

This chain uses TRBV10-1 with TRBJ2-1; 9 bases are shared with TRBD2. J was trimmed by 0 bases and V by 10 bases; bases with no gene match: 28. The V gene's germline CDR1 is WNHNN and CDR2 SYGVQD (reference sequence). The CDR3 has 22 amino acids. The CDR3 sequence: CATLQPSGMISVGKGSYNEQFF. CDR3 in DNA: TGCGCCACCCTTCAGCCTAGCGGGATGATCAGTGTGGGAAAAGGCTCCTACAATGAGCAGTTCTTC.

The chain couples TRBV21-1 to TRBJ1-1; TRBD1, the D gene given by the table, was not confirmed from the DNA. TRBV21-1 represents a pseudogene. CDR3 size: 20 residues. DNA for the CDR3: TGTGCCAGCAGCCCCGGACAGGGAGACTCACAAAACGCAAAAAACACTGAAGCTTTCTTT. This gives the protein CASSPGQGDSQNAKNTEAFF.

The rearrangement joins TRBV5-1 to TRBJ1-3; 7 nucleotides agree with TRBD1. Germline CDR1 SGHRS, CDR2 YFSETQ. The CDR3 covers 14 residues. J gave up 4 bases and V 2 bases, and 3 bases lay outside the gene matches. The CDR3 DNA reads TGCGCCAGCAGCTTTGACAGGGCAGGAAACACCATATATTTT. The encoded protein is CASSFDRAGNTIYF.

The rearrangement links TRBV10-3 to TRBJ1-5; D is uncertain. Germline V CDR1 and CDR2: ENHRY, SYGVKD. V was cut by 0 bases and J by 2 bases, with 11 bases left in between. This CDR3 spans 16 amino acids. CDR3 protein: CAISESQRAGNQPQHF. The DNA for the CDR3 is TGTGCCATCAGTGAGTCGCAGCGGGCGGGCAATCAGCCCCAGCATTTT.

The chain combines TRBV6-6 with TRBJ1-3, with 8 nucleotides matching TRBD1. This CDR3 comprises 13 residues. The germline V gene has CDR1 MNHNY and CDR2 SVGAGI (reference sequence). The V and J ends lost 9 bases and 2 bases, in that order; junction bases with no gene match: 3. CDR3 amino acids: CASKTGAGNTIYF. The CDR3, as DNA: TGTGCCAGTAAGACAGGGGCTGGAAACACCATATATTTT.

The V call is TRBV28, the J call TRBJ1-2; possible D gene TRBD1, 6 bases. The CDR3 contains 12 residues. Germline V gene sequence: CDR1 MDHEN, CDR2 SYDVKM. V was shortened by 4 bases and J by 8 bases, with 11 bases between the two germline ends. The CDR3 loop is CASSSQGDGYTF. The CDR3 DNA follows: TGTGCCAGCAGTTCACAGGGTGACGGCTACACCTTC.

The chain links TRBV9 to TRBJ1-2; tentative D call: TRBD1 (5 bases). The CDR3 covers 14 residues. V was clipped by 0 bases and J by 6 bases, with 12 bases between them. Per germline, CDR1 SGDLS and CDR2 YYNGEE. The CDR3 DNA reads as TGTGCCAGCAGCGTAGGGGGCCAAGTCAATGGCTACACCTTC. Translated, it gives CASSVGGQVNGYTF.

The V and J genes are TRBV5-5 and TRBJ2-3, with 12 nucleotides matching TRBD2. The germline V gene encodes CDR1 SGHKS and CDR2 YYEKEE (reference sequence). V lost 5 bases and J lost 4; bases outside the gene matches: 11. This CDR3 spans 17 amino acids. CDR3 bases: TGTGCCAGCAGTTTTCGGACTAGCGGGGCCGTCTCAGATACGCAGTATTTT. Translating gives CASSFRTSGAVSDTQYF.

The genes are TRBV28 and TRBJ2-1; TRBD1 agrees at 10 bases. The germline CDR1 and CDR2 sequences are MDHEN and SYDVKM. Unmatched junction bases numbered 12, after V lost 6 bases and J lost 10 bases. The CDR3 loop spans 15 amino acids. The CDR3: CASSSGTGDLWEQFF. For the CDR3, the DNA is TGTGCCAGCAGCTCCGGGACAGGGGATTTATGGGAGCAGTTCTTC.

The chain combines TRBV10-3 with TRBJ1-1, with D perhaps matching TRBD1 (5 bases). CDR1 and CDR2 (germline): ENHRY, SYGVKD. This CDR3 region has 10 residues. Here the CDR3 reads CASSGEGAFF. The CDR3 DNA is TGTGCTTCATCGGGGGAGGGAGCTTTCTTT.

The chain is built from TRBV9 and TRBJ2-1; possibly TRBD2 for D (6 bases). V was clipped by 3 bases and J by 0 bases, with 10 bases between them. The CDR3 totals 15 residues. Germline CDR1 is SGDLS and CDR2 is YYNGEE. The DNA for the CDR3 is TGTGCCAGCAGCGGGACCGGGAGCTCCTACAATGAGCAGTTCTTC. Its protein product is CASSGTGSSYNEQFF.

The V gene is TRBV19, the J gene TRBJ2-1; TRBD2 aligns across 13 bases. V dropped 1 base and J dropped 9; count of bases not matched to a gene: 21. The CDR3 extends over 21 amino acids. Per germline, CDR1 LNHDA and CDR2 SQIVND (reference sequence). The CDR3 region is CASSIVGQLTPWTSGRGEQFF. In DNA, the CDR3 is TGTGCCAGTAGTATAGTCGGGCAGCTAACCCCATGGACTAGCGGGAGAGGTGAGCAGTTCTTC.

For the CDR3, the DNA is TGTGCCAGCACCTTAAAGGTGCAGGGGGAAGAGACCCAGTACTTC. It yields the protein CASTLKVQGEETQYF. This chain connects TRBV21-1 to TRBJ2-5; TRBD1 is taken as the D call from the table, unchecked against the DNA. TRBV21-1 counts as a pseudogene. CDR3 length: 15 residues.

V usage is TRBV20-1 and J usage is TRBJ1-2; no reliable D call. Per the germline V gene, CDR1 is DFQATT and CDR2 is SNEGSKA (reference sequence). The CDR3 totals 11 residues. The V and J ends lost 5 bases and 2 bases respectively, with 6 bases between them. The CDR3 DNA reads TGCAGTGCTCCCCTGAACTATGGCTACACCTTC. Amino acids: CSAPLNYGYTF.

V gene TRBV9 combines with J gene TRBJ1-5; D perhaps matches TRBD1 (5 bases). This CDR3 is built from 14 residues. Trimming removed 1 base at V and 2 bases at J, with 7 bases between. Germline V gene lookup returns CDR1 SGDLS and CDR2 YYNGEE. This CDR3 reads CASSVWGGNQPQHF. CDR3 in DNA: TGTGCCAGCAGCGTATGGGGGGGCAATCAGCCCCAGCATTTT.

The CDR3 reads CSASQGAQRSNGYTF. DNA for the CDR3: TGCAGTGCTAGTCAGGGGGCGCAAAGGTCCAATGGCTACACCTTC. J is TRBJ1-2 and V is TRBV20-1; 8 positions match TRBD1. Germline CDR1 is DFQATT and CDR2 is SNEGSKA (reference sequence). V gave up 3 bases and J gave up 6 bases; unmatched junction bases: 12. The CDR3 spans 15 residues.

The V call is TRBV6-2 or TRBV6-3, the J call TRBJ2-7; D is possibly TRBD1 (5 bases). The germline V gene has CDR1 MNHEY and CDR2 SVGEGT. Trimming stripped 5 bases from V and 2 bases from J, with 10 bases between. The CDR3 is 13 residues long. CDR3 in DNA: TGTGCCAGCAGTGCCAGGGTTACCTACGAGCAGTACTTC. Translated: CASSARVTYEQYF.